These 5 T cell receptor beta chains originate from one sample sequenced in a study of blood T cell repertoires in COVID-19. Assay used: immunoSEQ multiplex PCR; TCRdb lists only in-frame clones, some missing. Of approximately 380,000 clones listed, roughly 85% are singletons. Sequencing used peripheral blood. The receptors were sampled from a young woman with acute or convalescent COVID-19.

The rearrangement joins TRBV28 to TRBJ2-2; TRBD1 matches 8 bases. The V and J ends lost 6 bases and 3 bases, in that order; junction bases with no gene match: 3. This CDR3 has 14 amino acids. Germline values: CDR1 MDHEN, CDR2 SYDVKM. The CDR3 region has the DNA TGTGCCAGCAGCTCGACAGGGGACACCGGGGAGCTGTTTTTT. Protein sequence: CASSSTGDTGELFF.

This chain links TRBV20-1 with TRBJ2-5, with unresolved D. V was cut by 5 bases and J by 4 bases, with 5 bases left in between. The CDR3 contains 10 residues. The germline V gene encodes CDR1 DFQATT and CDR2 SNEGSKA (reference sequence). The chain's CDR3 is CSAGRETQYF. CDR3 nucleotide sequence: TGCAGTGCTGGCCGAGAGACCCAGTACTTC.

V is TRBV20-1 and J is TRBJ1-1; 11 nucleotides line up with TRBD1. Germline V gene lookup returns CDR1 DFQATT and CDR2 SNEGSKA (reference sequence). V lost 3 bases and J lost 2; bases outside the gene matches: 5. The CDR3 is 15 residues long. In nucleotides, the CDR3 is TGCAGTGCTAGTGGGACAGGGGGAATAAACACTGAAGCTTTCTTT. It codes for CSASGTGGINTEAFF.

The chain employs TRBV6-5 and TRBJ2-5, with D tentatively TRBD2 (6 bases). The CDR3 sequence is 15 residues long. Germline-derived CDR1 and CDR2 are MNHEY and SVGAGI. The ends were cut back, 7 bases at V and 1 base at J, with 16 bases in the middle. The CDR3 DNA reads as TGTGCCAGCACTAATAGTCTAGCGATCCAAGAGACCCAGTACTTC. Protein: CASTNSLAIQETQYF.

CDR3 protein: CAWSVLGNTEAFF. The DNA for the CDR3 is TGTGCCTGGAGTGTACTCGGGAACACTGAAGCTTTCTTT. The chain recombines TRBV30 with TRBJ1-1; no firm D call. The CDR3 spans 13 residues. Germline CDR1 is GTSNPN and CDR2 is SVGIG (reference sequence). V lost 0 bases and J lost 1, with 6 bases in between.